This T cell receptor beta chain was documented in a study of CXCR3-negative and CXCR3-positive naive CD8 T cells. TRB cDNA libraries were made by UMI-labeled 5' RACE. TCRdb reanalyzed the 5' RACE reads and collapses them to one entry per CDR3 protein, without DNA. The listing records around 40,000 distinct CDR3 sequences. Broader study findings: The study found that naive CXCR3-negative and CXCR3-positive cells shared TRBV-TRBJ usage, while memory cells differed. Memory CD8+ cells showed much lower diversity, while both naive subsets were comparably high.

For this clonotype: Its antigen is still unknown.

The sorting of each CD8+ T cell subset was done in triplicate, at some 270,000 cells each. CDR3 length: 15 amino acids. Looked up from germline, CDR1 is SQVTM and CDR2 is ANQGSEA. The sequenced sample consisted of memory CD8+ T cells from blood. The chain combines TRBV29-1 with TRBJ2-1; TCRdb's D gene call, TRBD1, goes unchecked for lack of DNA. This clonotype originated in a human donor in good health. Some clones in this sample may be carry-over from other donors' samples. Here the CDR3 reads CSVVPTVISYNEQFF.